This TCR beta chain is from a study of cytomegalovirus exposure and HLA in healthy donors. Findings of the study overall: The listing of 150 to 200 TCR beta chains classed them as cytomegalovirus-associated. Subsequent analysis showed first-cohort TCR clusters tending to co-occur in 120 or so validation repertoires. Under in vitro conditions, a few CMV-associated chains were confirmed as specific for CMV antigens.

The germline V gene has CDR1 KGHSH and CDR2 LQKENI. Trimming took 3 bases from V and 5 from J, leaving 22 bases between them. This CDR3 has 17 residues. Regarding this clone: The antigen is undetermined.

Repertoires were generated with immunoSEQ multiplex PCR, while TCRdb's copy carries only in-frame clones and drops some. The sample gives tens of thousands of clones, approximately 94% of which show up once; more than 1.2% is in the top ten. This clonotype was sampled from a man between 18 and 29 years old in good health and CMV-seropositive. The chain employs TRBV18 and TRBJ1-1; the D gene is possibly TRBD1 (5 bases). Input material: PBMCs. CDR3 sequence (DNA): TGTGCCAGCTCACCGGATCTAAGGATAAGGGGAAGGACTGAAGCTTTCTTT. Protein: CASSPDLRIRGRTEAFF.